The clone carrying this T cell receptor (beta chain) has only one observation. What it binds is unknown. CDR1 is LGHNA, CDR2 YNFKEQ, per germline. CDR3 length: 17 residues. V dropped 5 bases and J dropped 4; count of bases not matched to a gene: 6. The PCR contained 60 Vbeta and 13 Jbeta primers. Sequencing was performed with immunoSEQ multiplex PCR; in TCRdb, only in-frame clones are kept and a portion is missing. There are 150,000 to 160,000 clones in the sample; nearly 80% occur only once, and 13% lies in the top ten. This specimen comes from a study of cytomegalovirus exposure and HLA in healthy donors. Study-level findings and limits: Per published accounts, TCR beta sequences correctly predicted the HLA-A and HLA-B alleles of most subjects. Most TCR sequences proved rare, with some public TCRs found in many donors. Reports indicated that the classifier achieved high specificity and sensitivity in diagnosing cytomegalovirus status.

The sequenced sample was PBMCs. The origin of this receptor is a man aged 25-45 years in good health and CMV-seropositive. The rearrangement links TRBV4-2 to TRBJ2-2; TRBD2 aligns across 14 bases. Written as DNA, the CDR3 is TGTGCCAGCAGCAGGGGGACTAGCGGGAGATCCACCGGGGAGCTGTTTTTT. As protein: CASSRGTSGRSTGELFF.